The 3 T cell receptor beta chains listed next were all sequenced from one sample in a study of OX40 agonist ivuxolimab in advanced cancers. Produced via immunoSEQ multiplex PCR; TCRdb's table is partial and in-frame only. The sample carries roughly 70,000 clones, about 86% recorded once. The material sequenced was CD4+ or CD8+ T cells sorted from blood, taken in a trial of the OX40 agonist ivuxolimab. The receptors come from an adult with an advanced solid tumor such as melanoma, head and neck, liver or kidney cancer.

CDR3 sequence reads: CASSGSSGGYNEQFF. The CDR3 DNA reads TGTGCCAGCAGTGGATCTAGCGGGGGGTACAATGAGCAGTTCTTC. This chain connects TRBV6-1 to TRBJ2-1; 11 bases are shared with TRBD2. J gave up 4 bases and V 4 bases, and 3 bases lay outside the gene matches. The germline V gene encodes CDR1 MNHNS and CDR2 SASEGT. The CDR3 sequence is 15 residues long.

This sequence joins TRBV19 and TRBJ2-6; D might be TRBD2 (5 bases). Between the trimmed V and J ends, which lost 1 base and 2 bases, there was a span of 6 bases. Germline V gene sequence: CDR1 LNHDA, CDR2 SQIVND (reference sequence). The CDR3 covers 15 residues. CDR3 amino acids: CASSIALAGANVLTF. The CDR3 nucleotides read TGTGCCAGTAGTATAGCACTAGCTGGGGCCAACGTCCTGACTTTC. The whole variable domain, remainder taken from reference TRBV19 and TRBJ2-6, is DGGITQSPKYLFRKEGQNVTLSCEQNLNHDAMYWYRQDPGQGLRLIYYSQIVNDFQKGDIAEGYSVSREKKESFPLTVTSAQKNPTAFYLCASSIALAGANVLTFGAGSRLTVL.

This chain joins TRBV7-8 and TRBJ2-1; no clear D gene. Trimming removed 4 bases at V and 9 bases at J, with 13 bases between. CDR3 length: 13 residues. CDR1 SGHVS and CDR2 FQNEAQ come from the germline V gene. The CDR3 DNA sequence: TGTGCCAGCAGCTCCCTTTCCGAAGGTGAGCAGTTCTTC. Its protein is CASSSLSEGEQFF.